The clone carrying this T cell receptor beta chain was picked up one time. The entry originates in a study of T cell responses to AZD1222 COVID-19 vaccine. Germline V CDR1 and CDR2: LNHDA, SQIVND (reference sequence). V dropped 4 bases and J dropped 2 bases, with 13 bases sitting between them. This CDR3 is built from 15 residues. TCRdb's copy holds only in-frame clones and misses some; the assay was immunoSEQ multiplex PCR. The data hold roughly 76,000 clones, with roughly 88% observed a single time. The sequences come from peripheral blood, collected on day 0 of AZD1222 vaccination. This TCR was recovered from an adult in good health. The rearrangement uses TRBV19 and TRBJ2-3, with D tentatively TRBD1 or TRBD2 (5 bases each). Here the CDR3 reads CASSTGTEYTDTQYF. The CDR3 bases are TGTGCCAGTAGTACCGGGACCGAATACACAGATACGCAGTATTTT.